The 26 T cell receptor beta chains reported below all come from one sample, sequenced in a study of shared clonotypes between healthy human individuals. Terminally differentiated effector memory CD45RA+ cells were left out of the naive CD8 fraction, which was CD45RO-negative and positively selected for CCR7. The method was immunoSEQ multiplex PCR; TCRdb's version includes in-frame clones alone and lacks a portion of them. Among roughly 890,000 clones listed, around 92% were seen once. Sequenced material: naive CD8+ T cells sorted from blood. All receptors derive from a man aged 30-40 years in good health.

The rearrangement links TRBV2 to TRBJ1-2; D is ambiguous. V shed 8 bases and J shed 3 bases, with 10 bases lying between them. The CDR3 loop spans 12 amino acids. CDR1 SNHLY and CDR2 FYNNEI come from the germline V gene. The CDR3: CASDRRDYGYTF. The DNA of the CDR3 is TGTGCCAGCGACCGGAGAGACTATGGCTACACCTTC.

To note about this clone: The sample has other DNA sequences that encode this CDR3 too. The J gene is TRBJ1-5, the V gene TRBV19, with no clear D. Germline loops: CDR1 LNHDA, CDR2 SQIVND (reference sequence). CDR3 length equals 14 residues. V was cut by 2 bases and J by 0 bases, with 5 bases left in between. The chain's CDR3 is CASSILNSNQPQHF. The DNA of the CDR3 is TGTGCCAGTAGTATATTGAATAGCAATCAGCCCCAGCATTTT.

The CDR3 bases are TGTGCCAGCAGTTTGTTCCAGCGGGAGAAATTTAATGAGCAGTTCTTC. It yields the protein CASSLFQREKFNEQFF. This rearrangement joins TRBV28 to TRBJ2-1; TRBD2 matches 8 bases. V trimming: 3 bases; J trimming: 7 bases; junction bases outside the gene matches: 11. The CDR3 runs to 16 residues. Germline CDR1 is MDHEN and CDR2 is SYDVKM. Full variable domain (rest looked up from reference TRBV28 and TRBJ2-1): DVKVTQSSRYLVKRTGEKVFLECVQDMDHENMFWYRQDPGLGLRLIYFSYDVKMKEKGDIPEGYSVSREKKERFSLILESASTNQTSMYLCASSLFQREKFNEQFFGPGTRLTVL.

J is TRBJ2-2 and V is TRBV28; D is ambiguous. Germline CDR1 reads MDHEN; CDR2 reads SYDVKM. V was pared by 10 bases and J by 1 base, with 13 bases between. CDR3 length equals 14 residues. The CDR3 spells CATSPMGNTGELFF. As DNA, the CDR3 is TGTGCCACGTCTCCCATGGGGAACACCGGGGAGCTGTTTTTT. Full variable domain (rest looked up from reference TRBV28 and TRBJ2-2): DVKVTQSSRYLVKRTGEKVFLECVQDMDHENMFWYRQDPGLGLRLIYFSYDVKMKEKGDIPEGYSVSREKKERFSLILESASTNQTSMYLCATSPMGNTGELFFGEGSRLTVL.

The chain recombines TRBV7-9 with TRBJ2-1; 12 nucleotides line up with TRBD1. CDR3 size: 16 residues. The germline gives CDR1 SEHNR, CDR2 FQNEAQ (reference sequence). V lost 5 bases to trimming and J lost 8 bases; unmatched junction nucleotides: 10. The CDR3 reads CASSAKVGTGGYEQFF. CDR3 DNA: TGTGCCAGCAGCGCGAAGGTGGGGACAGGGGGCTATGAGCAGTTCTTC.

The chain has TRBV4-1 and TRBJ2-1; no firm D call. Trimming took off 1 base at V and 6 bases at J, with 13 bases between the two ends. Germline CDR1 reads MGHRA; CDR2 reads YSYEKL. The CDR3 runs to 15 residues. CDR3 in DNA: TGCGCCAGCAGCCAAGTCCAGACCCCTTCCAATGAGCAGTTCTTC. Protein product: CASSQVQTPSNEQFF.

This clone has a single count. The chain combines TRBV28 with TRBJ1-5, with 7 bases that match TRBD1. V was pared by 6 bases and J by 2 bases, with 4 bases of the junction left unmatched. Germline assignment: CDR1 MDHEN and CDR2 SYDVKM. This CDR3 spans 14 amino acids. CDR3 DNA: TGTGCCAGCAGGAAAGGGACAGGCAATCAGCCCCAGCATTTT. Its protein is CASRKGTGNQPQHF. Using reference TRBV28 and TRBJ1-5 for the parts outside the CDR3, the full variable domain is DVKVTQSSRYLVKRTGEKVFLECVQDMDHENMFWYRQDPGLGLRLIYFSYDVKMKEKGDIPEGYSVSREKKERFSLILESASTNQTSMYLCASRKGTGNQPQHFGDGTRLSIL.

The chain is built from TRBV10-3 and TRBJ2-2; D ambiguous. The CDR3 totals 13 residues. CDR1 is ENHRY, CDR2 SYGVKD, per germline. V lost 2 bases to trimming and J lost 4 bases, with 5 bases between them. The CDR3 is CAISEVSTGELFF. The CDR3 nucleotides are TGTGCCATCAGTGAGGTTAGCACCGGGGAGCTGTTTTTT.

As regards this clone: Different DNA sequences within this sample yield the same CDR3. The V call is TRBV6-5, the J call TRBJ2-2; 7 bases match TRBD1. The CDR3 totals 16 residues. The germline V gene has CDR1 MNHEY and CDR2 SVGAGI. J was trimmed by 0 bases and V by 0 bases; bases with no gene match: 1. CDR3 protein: CASSYSTGANTGELFF. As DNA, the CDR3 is TGTGCCAGCAGTTACTCCACAGGGGCGAACACCGGGGAGCTGTTTTTT.

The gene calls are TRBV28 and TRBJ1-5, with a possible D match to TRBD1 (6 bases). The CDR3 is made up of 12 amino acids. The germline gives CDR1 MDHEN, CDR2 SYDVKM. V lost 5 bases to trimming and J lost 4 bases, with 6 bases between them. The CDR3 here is CASSTGNQPQHF. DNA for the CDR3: TGTGCCAGCAGTACAGGGAATCAGCCCCAGCATTTT.

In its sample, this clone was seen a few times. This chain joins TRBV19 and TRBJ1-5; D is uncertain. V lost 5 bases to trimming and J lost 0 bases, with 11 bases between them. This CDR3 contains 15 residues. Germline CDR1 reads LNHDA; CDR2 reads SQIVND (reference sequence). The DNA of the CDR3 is TGTGCCAGTAGTCCAGGAGCCTATAGCAATCAGCCCCAGCATTTT. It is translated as CASSPGAYSNQPQHF.

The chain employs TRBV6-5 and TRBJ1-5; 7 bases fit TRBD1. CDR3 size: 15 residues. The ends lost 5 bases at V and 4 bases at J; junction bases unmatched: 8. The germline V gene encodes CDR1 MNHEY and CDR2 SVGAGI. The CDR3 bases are TGTGCCAGCAGTCCGCAGGGGGATCGGAATCAGCCCCAGCATTTT. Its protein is CASSPQGDRNQPQHF.

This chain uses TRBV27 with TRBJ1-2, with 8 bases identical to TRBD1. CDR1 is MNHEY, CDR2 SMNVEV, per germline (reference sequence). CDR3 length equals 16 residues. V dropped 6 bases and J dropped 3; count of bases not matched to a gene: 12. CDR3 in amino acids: CASSSMYRGFDYGYTF. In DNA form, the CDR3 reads TGTGCCAGCAGCTCCATGTACAGGGGGTTTGACTATGGCTACACCTTC.

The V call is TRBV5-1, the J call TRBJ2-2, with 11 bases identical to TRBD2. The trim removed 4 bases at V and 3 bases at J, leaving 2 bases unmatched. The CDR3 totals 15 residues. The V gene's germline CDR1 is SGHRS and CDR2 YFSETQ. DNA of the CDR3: TGCGCCAGCAGCCAGGGACTAGCGGACACCGGGGAGCTGTTTTTT. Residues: CASSQGLADTGELFF.

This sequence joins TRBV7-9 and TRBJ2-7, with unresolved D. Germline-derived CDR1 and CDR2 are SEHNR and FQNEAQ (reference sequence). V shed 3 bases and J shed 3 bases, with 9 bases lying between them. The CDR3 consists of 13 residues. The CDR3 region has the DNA TGTGCCAGCAGCTTCCCGGACGGCTACGAGCAGTACTTC. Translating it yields CASSFPDGYEQYF.

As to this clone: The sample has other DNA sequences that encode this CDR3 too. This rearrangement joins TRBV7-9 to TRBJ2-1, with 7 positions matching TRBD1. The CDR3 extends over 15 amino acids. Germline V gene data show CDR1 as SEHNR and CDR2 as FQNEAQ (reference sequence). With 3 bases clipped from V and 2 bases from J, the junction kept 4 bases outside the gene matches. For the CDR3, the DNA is TGTGCCAGCAGCTTTGGCCAGGGGGCCTACAATGAGCAGTTCTTC. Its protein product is CASSFGQGAYNEQFF.

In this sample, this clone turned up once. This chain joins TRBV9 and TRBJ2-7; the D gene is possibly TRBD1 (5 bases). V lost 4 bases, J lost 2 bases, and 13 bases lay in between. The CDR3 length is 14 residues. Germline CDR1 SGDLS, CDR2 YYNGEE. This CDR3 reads CASSPQDTPYEQYF. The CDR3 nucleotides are TGTGCCAGCAGCCCACAGGACACTCCCTACGAGCAGTACTTC.

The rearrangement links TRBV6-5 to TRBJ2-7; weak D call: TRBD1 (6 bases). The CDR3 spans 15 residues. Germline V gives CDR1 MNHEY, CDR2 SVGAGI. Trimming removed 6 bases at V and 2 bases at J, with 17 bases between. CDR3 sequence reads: CASSAGTLTPYEQYF. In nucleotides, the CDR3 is TGTGCCAGCAGCGCCGGGACACTTACTCCCTACGAGCAGTACTTC.

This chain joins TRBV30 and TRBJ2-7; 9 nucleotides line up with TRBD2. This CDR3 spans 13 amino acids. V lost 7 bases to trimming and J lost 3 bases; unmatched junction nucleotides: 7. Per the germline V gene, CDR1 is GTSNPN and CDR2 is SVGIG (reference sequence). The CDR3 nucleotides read TGTGCCTTAAGGGCTAGCGGGATCTACGAGCAGTACTTC. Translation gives CALRASGIYEQYF.

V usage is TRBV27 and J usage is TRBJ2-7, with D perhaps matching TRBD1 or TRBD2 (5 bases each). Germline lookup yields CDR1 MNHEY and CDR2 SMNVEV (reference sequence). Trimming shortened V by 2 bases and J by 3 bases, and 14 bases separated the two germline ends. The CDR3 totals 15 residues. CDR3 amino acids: CASSLVGDEGYEQYF. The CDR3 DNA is TGTGCCAGCAGTTTAGTAGGGGACGAGGGCTACGAGCAGTACTTC.

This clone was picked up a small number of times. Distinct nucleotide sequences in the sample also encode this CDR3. The CDR3 protein is CASSLSSYNEQFF. The CDR3 nucleotides are TGTGCCAGCAGTTTAAGCTCCTACAATGAGCAGTTCTTC. The rearrangement uses TRBV27 and TRBJ2-1; D remains unclear. The CDR3 loop spans 13 amino acids. Trimming took off 2 bases at V and 0 bases at J, with 2 bases between the two ends. Germline lookup yields CDR1 MNHEY and CDR2 SMNVEV (reference sequence).

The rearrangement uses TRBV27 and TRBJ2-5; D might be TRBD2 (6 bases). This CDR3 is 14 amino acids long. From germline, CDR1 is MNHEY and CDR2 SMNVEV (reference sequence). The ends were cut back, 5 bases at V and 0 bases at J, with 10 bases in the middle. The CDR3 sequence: CASSLRDYQETQYF. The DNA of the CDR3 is TGTGCCAGCAGTCTCCGGGACTACCAAGAGACCCAGTACTTC.

In DNA form, the CDR3 reads TGTGCCAGCAGCTCAACCCGGAGCGGGGAGCTGTTTTTT. This translates into CASSSTRSGELFF. V gene TRBV7-2 combines with J gene TRBJ2-2; no definite D call. V gave up 4 bases and J gave up 7 bases, with 10 bases separating them. Germline V lookup: CDR1 SGHTA, CDR2 FQGNSA. This CDR3 has 13 amino acids.

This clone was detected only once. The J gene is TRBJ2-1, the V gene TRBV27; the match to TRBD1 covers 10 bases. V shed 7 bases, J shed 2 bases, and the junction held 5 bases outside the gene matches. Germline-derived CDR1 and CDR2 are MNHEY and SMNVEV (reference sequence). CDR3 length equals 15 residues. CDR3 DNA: TGTGCCAGCAATCCCGGGACAGGGGCCTACAATGAGCAGTTCTTC. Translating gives CASNPGTGAYNEQFF.

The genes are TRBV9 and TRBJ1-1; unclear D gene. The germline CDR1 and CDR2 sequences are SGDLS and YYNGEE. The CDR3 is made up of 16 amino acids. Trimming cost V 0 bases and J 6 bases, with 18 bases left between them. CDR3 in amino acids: CASSVVSQIRRAEAFF. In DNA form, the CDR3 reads TGTGCCAGCAGCGTAGTGTCCCAAATTCGAAGGGCTGAAGCTTTCTTT.

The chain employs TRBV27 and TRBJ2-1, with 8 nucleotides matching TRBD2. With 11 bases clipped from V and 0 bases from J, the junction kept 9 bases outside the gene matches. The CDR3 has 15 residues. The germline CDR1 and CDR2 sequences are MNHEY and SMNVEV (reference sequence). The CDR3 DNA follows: TGTGCCTCCCGGGGGCTAGCGGGCTCCTACAATGAGCAGTTCTTC. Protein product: CASRGLAGSYNEQFF.